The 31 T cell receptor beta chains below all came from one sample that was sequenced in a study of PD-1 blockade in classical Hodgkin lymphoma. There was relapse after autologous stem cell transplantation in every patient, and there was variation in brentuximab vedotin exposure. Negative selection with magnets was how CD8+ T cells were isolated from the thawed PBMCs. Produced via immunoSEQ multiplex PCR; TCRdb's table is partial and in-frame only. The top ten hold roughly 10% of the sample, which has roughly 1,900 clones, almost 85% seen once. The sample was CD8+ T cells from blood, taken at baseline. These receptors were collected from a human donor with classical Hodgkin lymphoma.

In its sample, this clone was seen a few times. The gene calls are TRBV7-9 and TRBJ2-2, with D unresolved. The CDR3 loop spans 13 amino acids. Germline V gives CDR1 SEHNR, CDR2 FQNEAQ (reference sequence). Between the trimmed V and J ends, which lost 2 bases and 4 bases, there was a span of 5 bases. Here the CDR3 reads CASSLTLTGELFF. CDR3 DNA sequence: TGTGCCAGCAGCTTAACCCTCACCGGGGAGCTGTTTTTT.

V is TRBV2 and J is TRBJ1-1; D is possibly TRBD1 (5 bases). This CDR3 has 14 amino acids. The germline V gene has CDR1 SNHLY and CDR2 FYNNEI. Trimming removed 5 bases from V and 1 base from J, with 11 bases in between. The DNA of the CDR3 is TGTGCCAGCAGTCTATCTGGGGGGAACACTGAAGCTTTCTTT. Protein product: CASSLSGGNTEAFF.

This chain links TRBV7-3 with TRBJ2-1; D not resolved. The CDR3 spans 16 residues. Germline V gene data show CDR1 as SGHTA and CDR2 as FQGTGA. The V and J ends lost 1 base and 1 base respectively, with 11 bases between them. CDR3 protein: CASSLNSGSSYNEQFF. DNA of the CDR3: TGTGCCAGCAGCTTAAACTCGGGTAGTTCCTACAATGAGCAGTTCTTC.

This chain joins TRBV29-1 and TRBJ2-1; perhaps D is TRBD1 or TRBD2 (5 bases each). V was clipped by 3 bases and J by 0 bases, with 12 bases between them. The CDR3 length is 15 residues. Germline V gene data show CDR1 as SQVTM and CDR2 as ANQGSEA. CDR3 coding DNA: TGCAGCGTTGAGGGGGTCCCCAGCTCCTACAATGAGCAGTTCTTC. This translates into CSVEGVPSSYNEQFF.

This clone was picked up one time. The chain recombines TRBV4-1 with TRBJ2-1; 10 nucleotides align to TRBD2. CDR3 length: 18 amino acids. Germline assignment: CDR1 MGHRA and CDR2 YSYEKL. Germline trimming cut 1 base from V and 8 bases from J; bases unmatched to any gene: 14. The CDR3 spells CASSQGRAGGAGFDEQFF. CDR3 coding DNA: TGCGCCAGCAGCCAAGGGAGAGCGGGGGGGGCCGGTTTCGATGAGCAGTTCTTC.

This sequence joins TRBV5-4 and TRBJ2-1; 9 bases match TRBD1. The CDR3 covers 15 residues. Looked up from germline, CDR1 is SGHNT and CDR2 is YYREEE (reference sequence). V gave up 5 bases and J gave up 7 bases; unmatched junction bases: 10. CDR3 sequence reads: CASSHRDREVNEQFF. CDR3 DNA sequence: TGTGCCAGCAGTCACCGGGACAGGGAGGTGAATGAGCAGTTCTTC.

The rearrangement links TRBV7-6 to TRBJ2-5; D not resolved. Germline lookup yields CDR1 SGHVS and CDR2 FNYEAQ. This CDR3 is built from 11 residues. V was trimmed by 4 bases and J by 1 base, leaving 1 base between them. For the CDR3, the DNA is TGTGCCAGCAGCTCCCAAGAGACCCAGTACTTC. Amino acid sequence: CASSSQETQYF. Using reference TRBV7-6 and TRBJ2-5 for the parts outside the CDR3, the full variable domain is GAGVSQSPRYKVTKRGQDVALRCDPISGHVSLYWYRQALGQGPEFLTYFNYEAQQDKSGLPNDRFSAERPEGSISTLTIQRTEQRDSAMYRCASSSQETQYFGPGTRLLVL.

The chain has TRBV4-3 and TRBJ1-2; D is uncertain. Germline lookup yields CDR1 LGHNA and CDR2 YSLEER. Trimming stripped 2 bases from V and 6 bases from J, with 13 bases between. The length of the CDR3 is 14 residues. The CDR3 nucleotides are TGCGCCAGCAGCCAAATCGCCAATGGCAATGGCTACACCTTC. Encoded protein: CASSQIANGNGYTF.

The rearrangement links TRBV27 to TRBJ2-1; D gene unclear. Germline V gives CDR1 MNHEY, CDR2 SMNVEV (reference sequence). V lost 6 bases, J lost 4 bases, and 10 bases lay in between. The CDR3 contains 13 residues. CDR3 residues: CASSITGYNEQFF. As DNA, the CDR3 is TGTGCCAGCAGCATCACTGGTTACAATGAGCAGTTCTTC.

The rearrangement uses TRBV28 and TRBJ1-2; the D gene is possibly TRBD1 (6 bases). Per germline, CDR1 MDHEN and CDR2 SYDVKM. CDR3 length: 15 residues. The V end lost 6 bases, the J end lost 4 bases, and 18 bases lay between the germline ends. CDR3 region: CASSYQGTLSYGYTF. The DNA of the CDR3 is TGTGCCAGCAGCTATCAGGGGACCCTATCCTATGGCTACACCTTC.

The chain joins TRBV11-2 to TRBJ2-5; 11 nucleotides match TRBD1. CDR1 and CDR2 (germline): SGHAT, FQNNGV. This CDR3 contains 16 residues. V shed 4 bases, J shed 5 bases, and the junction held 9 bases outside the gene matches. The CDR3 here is CASSSRTGGVAETQYF. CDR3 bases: TGTGCCAGCAGCTCCCGGACAGGGGGCGTTGCGGAGACCCAGTACTTC.

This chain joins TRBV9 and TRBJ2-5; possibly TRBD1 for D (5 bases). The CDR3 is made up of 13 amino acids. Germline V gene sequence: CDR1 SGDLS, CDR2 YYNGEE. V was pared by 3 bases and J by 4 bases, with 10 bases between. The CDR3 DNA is TGTGCCAGCAGCGCCGCAGGGATAGAGACCCAGTACTTC. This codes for CASSAAGIETQYF.

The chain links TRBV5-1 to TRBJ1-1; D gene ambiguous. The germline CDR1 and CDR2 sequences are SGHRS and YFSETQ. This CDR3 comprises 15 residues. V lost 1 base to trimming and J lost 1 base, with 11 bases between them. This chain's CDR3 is CASSLLSSTNTEAFF. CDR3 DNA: TGCGCCAGCAGCTTGCTAAGTTCCACGAACACTGAAGCTTTCTTT.

CDR3 coding DNA: TGTGCCATCAGTGAGGCAGTTTTGGTTGTTACTGAAGCTTTCTTT. It translates to CAISEAVLVVTEAFF. The chain recombines TRBV10-3 with TRBJ1-1; no clear D. The CDR3 is 15 residues long. Germline CDR1 and CDR2: ENHRY and SYGVKD. V lost 2 bases and J lost 5, with 15 bases in between.

CDR3 sequence: CASTREDTYEKLFF. The CDR3 coding sequence is TGTGCCAGCACCCGTGAAGATACTTATGAAAAACTGTTTTTT. V usage is TRBV7-9 and J usage is TRBJ1-4; D call uncertain. The CDR3 extends over 14 amino acids. The germline gives CDR1 SEHNR, CDR2 FQNEAQ (reference sequence). The ends were cut back, 7 bases at V and 6 bases at J, with 15 bases in the middle.

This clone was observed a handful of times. CDR3 protein: CASSQGDREKLFF. The CDR3 DNA reads as TGCGCCAGCAGCCAAGGGGACAGGGAAAAACTGTTTTTT. This chain uses TRBV4-3 with TRBJ1-4; 8 bases map to TRBD1. With 1 base clipped from V and 8 bases from J, the junction kept 0 bases outside the gene matches. The CDR3 runs 13 residues. Germline-derived CDR1 and CDR2 are LGHNA and YSLEER.

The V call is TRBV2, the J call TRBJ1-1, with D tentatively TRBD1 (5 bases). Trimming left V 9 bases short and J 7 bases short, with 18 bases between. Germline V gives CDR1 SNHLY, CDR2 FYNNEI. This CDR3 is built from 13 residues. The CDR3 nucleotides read TGTGCCAGACGTCGGGACGGCTTCTTTGAAGCTTTCTTT. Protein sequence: CARRRDGFFEAFF. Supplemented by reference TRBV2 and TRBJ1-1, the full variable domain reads EPEVTQTPSHQVTQMGQEVILRCVPISNHLYFYWYRQILGQKVEFLVSFYNNEISEKSEIFDDQFSVERPDGSNFTLKIRSTKLEDSAMYFCARRRDGFFEAFFGQGTRLTVV.

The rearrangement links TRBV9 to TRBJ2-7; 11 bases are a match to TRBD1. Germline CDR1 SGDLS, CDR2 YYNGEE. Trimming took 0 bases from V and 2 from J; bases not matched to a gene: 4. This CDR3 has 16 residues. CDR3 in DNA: TGTGCCAGCAGCGTAGGGGTGGGACAGGGGGCCTACGAGCAGTACTTC. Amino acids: CASSVGVGQGAYEQYF.

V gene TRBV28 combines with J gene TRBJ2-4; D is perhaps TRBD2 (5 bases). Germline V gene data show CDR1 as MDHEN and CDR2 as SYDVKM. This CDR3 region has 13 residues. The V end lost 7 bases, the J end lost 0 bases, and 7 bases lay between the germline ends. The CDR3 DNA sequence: TGTGCCAGCAACGGGGTAGCCAAAAACATTCAGTACTTC. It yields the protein CASNGVAKNIQYF.

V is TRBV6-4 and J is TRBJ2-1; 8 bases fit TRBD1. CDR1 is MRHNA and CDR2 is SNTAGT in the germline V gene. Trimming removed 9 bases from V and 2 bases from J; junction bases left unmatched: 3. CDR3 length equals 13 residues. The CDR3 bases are TGTGCCAGGACAGGGGTCCCCTACAATGAGCAGTTCTTC. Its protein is CARTGVPYNEQFF.

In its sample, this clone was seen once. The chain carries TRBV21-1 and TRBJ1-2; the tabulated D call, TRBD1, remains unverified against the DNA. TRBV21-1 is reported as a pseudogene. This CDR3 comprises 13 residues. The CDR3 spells CASKTGGEYGYTF. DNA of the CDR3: TGTGCCAGCAAAACAGGGGGAGAGTATGGCTACACCTTC.

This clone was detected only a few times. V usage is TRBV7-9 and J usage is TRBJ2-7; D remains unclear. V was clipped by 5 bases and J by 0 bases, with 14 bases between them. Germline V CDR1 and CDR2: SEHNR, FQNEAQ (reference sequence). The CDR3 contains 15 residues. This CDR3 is CASSPSGRSSYEQYF. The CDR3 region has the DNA TGTGCCAGCAGCCCCTCGGGCAGGAGCTCCTACGAGCAGTACTTC.

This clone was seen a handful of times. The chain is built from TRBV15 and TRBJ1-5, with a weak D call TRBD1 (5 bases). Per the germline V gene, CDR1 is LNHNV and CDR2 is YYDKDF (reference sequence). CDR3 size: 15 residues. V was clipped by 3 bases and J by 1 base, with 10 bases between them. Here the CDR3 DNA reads TGTGCCACCAGCAGGGCCCGGGACAGCAATCAGCCCCAGCATTTT. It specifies CATSRARDSNQPQHF.

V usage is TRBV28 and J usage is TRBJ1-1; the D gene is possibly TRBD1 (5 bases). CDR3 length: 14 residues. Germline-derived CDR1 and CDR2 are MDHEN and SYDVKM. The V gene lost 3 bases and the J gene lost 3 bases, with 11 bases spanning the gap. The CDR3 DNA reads TGTGCCAGCAGTTTGGGGGTAGGATACACTGAAGCTTTCTTT. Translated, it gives CASSLGVGYTEAFF. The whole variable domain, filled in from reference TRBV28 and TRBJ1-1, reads DVKVTQSSRYLVKRTGEKVFLECVQDMDHENMFWYRQDPGLGLRLIYFSYDVKMKEKGDIPEGYSVSREKKERFSLILESASTNQTSMYLCASSLGVGYTEAFFGQGTRLTVV.

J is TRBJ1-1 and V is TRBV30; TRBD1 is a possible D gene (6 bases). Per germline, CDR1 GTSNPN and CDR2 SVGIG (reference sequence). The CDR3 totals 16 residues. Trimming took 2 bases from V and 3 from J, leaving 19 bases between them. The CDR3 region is CAWSSQDGGADTEAFF. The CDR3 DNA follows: TGTGCCTGGAGTTCTCAGGACGGGGGCGCCGACACTGAAGCTTTCTTT.

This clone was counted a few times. CDR3 DNA: TGCGCCAGCAGCCAACTCACTAGGGTTGAGCAGTTCTTC. Encoded protein: CASSQLTRVEQFF. This chain connects TRBV4-1 to TRBJ2-1; tentative D call: TRBD2 (5 bases). Between the trimmed V and J ends, which lost 2 bases and 9 bases, there was a span of 11 bases. The CDR3 has 13 residues. CDR1 is MGHRA and CDR2 is YSYEKL in the germline V gene.

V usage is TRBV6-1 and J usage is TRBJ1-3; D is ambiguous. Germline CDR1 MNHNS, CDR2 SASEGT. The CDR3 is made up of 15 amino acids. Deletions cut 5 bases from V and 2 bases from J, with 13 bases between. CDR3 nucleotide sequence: TGTGCCAGCAGTACCGGGCCTTTTCCTGGAAACACCATATATTTT. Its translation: CASSTGPFPGNTIYF.

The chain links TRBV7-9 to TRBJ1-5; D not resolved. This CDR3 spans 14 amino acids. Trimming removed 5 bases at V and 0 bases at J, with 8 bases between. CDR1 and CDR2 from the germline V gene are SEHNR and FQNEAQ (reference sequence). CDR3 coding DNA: TGTGCCAGCAGCCCCATTTATAGCAATCAGCCCCAGCATTTT. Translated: CASSPIYSNQPQHF.

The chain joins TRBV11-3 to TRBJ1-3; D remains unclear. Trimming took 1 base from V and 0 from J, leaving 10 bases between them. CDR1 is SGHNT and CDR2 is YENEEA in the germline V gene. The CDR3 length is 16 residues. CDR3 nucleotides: TGTGCCAGCAGCTTAGGTTCGCGCAACTCTGGAAACACCATATATTTT. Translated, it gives CASSLGSRNSGNTIYF.

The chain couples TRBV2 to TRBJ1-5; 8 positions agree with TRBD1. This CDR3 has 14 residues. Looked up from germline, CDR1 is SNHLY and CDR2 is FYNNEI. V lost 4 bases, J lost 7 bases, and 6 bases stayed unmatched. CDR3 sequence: CASSVGQGNQPQHF. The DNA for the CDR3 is TGTGCCAGCAGTGTAGGACAGGGAAACCAGCCCCAGCATTTT.

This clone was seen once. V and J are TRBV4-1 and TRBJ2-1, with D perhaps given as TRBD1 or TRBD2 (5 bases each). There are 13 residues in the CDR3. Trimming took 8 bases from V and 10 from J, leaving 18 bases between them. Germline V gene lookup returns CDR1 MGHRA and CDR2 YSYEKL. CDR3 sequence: CASGASRPAEQFF. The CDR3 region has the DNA TGCGCCAGCGGGGCTAGCAGACCGGCCGAGCAGTTCTTC.